These 5 T cell receptor beta chains share one sample of origin, sequenced in a study of blood T cell repertoires in COVID-19. This table comes from immunoSEQ multiplex PCR, and its TCRdb copy is limited to in-frame clones, with some not included. Of about 150,000 clones listed, 80% to 90% are singletons. Material: peripheral blood. All receptors come from a man between 18 and 29 years old with COVID-19, enrolled during active disease.

The chain has TRBV11-2 and TRBJ2-1; no definite D call. V dropped 2 bases and J dropped 4 bases, with 15 bases sitting between them. The CDR3 is made up of 16 amino acids. Per the germline V gene, CDR1 is SGHAT and CDR2 is FQNNGV. The CDR3 sequence: CASSLMPAEPYNEQFF. CDR3 DNA: TGTGCCAGCAGCTTAATGCCCGCGGAACCTTACAATGAGCAGTTCTTC.

This chain uses TRBV7-3 with TRBJ2-2, with D possibly matching TRBD1 (8 bases). The CDR3 extends over 14 amino acids. Trimming removed 4 bases at V and 6 bases at J, with 12 bases between. The V gene's germline CDR1 is SGHTA and CDR2 FQGTGA. The CDR3 here is CASSSTGGAGELFF. CDR3 nucleotide sequence: TGTGCCAGCAGCTCCACAGGGGGGGCCGGGGAGCTGTTTTTT.

The V gene is TRBV7-6, the J gene TRBJ2-2, with D possibly matching TRBD1 (5 bases). The V and J ends lost 5 bases and 4 bases respectively, with 17 bases between them. The CDR3 is 16 residues long. Looked up from germline, CDR1 is SGHVS and CDR2 is FNYEAQ. The CDR3 region has the DNA TGTGCCAGCAGCACCCTAGGGGCTACGACCACCGGGGAGCTGTTTTTT. It yields the protein CASSTLGATTTGELFF.

The CDR3 sequence: CASSTGPGGRETQYF. For the CDR3, the DNA is TGTGCCAGCTCAACCGGGCCGGGAGGTAGGGAGACCCAGTACTTC. The genes are TRBV18 and TRBJ2-5; the match to TRBD2 covers 7 bases. Per germline, CDR1 KGHSH and CDR2 LQKENI. The CDR3 length is 15 residues. Unmatched junction bases numbered 11, after V lost 5 bases and J lost 5 bases. Full variable domain (missing parts from reference TRBV18 and TRBJ2-5): NAGVMQNPRHLVRRRGQEARLRCSPMKGHSHVYWYRQLPEEGLKFMVYLQKENIIDESGMPKERFSAEFPKEGPSILRIQQVVRGDSAAYFCASSTGPGGRETQYFGPGTRLLVL.

The chain has TRBV28 and TRBJ2-7, with 14 bases matching TRBD2. CDR3 size: 15 residues. V shed 5 bases and J 7 bases; nucleotides not matched to a gene: 7. Germline loops: CDR1 MDHEN, CDR2 SYDVKM. CDR3 DNA: TGTGCCAGCAGTGAGGGACTAGCGGGAGTAGGTGAGCAGTACTTC. Protein product: CASSEGLAGVGEQYF. Together with reference TRBV28 and TRBJ2-7, the CDR3 gives the full variable domain: DVKVTQSSRYLVKRTGEKVFLECVQDMDHENMFWYRQDPGLGLRLIYFSYDVKMKEKGDIPEGYSVSREKKERFSLILESASTNQTSMYLCASSEGLAGVGEQYFGPGTRLTVT.